The sequence of this TCR beta chain was determined in a study of T cells in Graves' hyperthyroidism and ophthalmopathy. This clonotype was observed many times. Its antigen remains unidentified. The length of the CDR3 is 16 residues. Trimming removed 0 bases from V and 5 bases from J, with 16 bases in between. Germline values: CDR1 LNHDA, CDR2 SQIVND (reference sequence). Regarding the study as a whole: The model's output predicted ophthalmopathy at a median of approximately 6.5 months prior to onset.

RNA transcripts served as the template for amplifying TCR beta CDR3 regions. A set of HTBI primers served as the primers for a first-round RT-PCR of the TCR CDR3. TCRdb analysed the multiplex PCR reads with MiXCR anew, one entry per CDR3 protein. This sample has around 700,000 distinct CDR3 sequences, with just over 35% found just once. V and J are TRBV19 and TRBJ1-1, with D maybe TRBD1 (6 bases). The TCR was taken from a woman aged 35 to 49 with Graves' hyperthyroidism. Specimen: blood. Here the CDR3 DNA reads TGTGCCAGTAGTATAGAGGGTCGCAGGGGAAGGACTGAAGCTTTCTTT. It codes for CASSIEGRRGRTEAFF.